This paragraph reports one T cell receptor beta chain. This clone was seen a handful of times. The antigen it binds to is not known. Nothing much larger sits one base from this clone, and base qualities are not available. The trial excluded patients who had a history of autoimmune disease or who were on systemic immunosuppression. In every dose cohort, peripheral blood was drawn for TCR sequencing at baseline, cycle 4 day 1, and cycle 7 day 1. The samples were taken from a phase I, first-in-human, multicenter, open-label dose-escalation trial of ivuxolimab. Adults with locally advanced or metastatic melanoma, renal cell carcinoma, hepatocellular carcinoma or head and neck squamous cell carcinoma were enrolled in the trial. CD4+ and CD8+ T cells were sorted separately from peripheral blood before TCR sequencing. For sequencing of the TCRbeta CDR3 region, genomic DNA was extracted from the sorted cells. The immunoSEQ Assay was used to sequence the TCRbeta CDR3 regions. TCRdb provides this immuneACCESS table in a form limited to in-frame rearrangements. Some clones are lacking; in checked studies, under half of them reflect an unresolved V gene, and why the rest are absent is not known. This sample has fewer than 40,000 clones in its table, and over 65% of those were observed once. Around 13% of the sample is in the top ten clones.

The sample comes from a study of OX40 agonist ivuxolimab in advanced cancers. Study-wide context: Ivuxolimab was an agonistic, fully human IgG2 monoclonal antibody directed against OX40 (CD134), a costimulatory receptor. Intravenous ivuxolimab was administered to patients every 2 weeks at six dose levels: 0.01, 0.1, 0.3, 1.5, 3 and 10 mg/kg. Of the approximately 50 dose-escalation patients, hepatocellular carcinoma was present in about 20, melanoma in roughly 15, renal cell carcinoma in 9 and head and neck cancer in 9. In the dose-escalation cohort, around four fifths of patients were male, and the mean age was around 60 years with a range of 23 to 79. Prior anti-PD-1, anti-PD-L1 or anti-CTLA-4 therapy was permitted, and checkpoint inhibitors had been received by around 40% of dose-escalation patients. Partial responses occurred in three dose-escalation patients: two with cutaneous melanoma and one with hepatocellular carcinoma. Peripheral TCRbeta sequencing was intended to test whether TCR sequence diversity was altered and clonal T-cell expansion was caused by ivuxolimab. The paper reports the monotherapy dose-escalation portion (N = 52 patients) of the phase I ivuxolimab trial. Summary of the overall study and its limitations: After ivuxolimab, CD8+ T cells had more expanded clones than CD4+ T cells on average. Antigen specificity was not determined for the clonally expanded peripheral T cells. At doses of 0.1 to 3.0 mg/kg, clonal expansion of both CD4+ and CD8+ blood T cells was observed from baseline to week 6. In the 0.1-3.0 mg/kg groups, partial responders were among the patients with the lowest normalized peripheral clonal expansion, particularly in CD8+ T cells. Low levels of normalized T-cell clonal expansion were also seen in some patients who did not respond.

The specimen was CD4+ or CD8+ T cells sorted from blood, collected in a trial of the OX40 agonist ivuxolimab. The receptor's source is an adult with an advanced solid tumor such as melanoma, head and neck, liver or kidney cancer.

The bases are TGTGCCAGTACCATATCGGGACTAAATACGCAGTATTTT. Translated, it gives CASTISGLNTQYF. The rearrangement joined TRBV19 to TRBJ2-3; 7 middle bases align to TRBD2. CDR1 is given as LNHDA and CDR2 as SQIVND, both from the germline V gene (reference sequence). V loses 7 bases at its end and J loses 7 bases; junction bases beyond the gene matches: 8. Taken from cysteine to phenylalanine, the CDR3 has 13 residues. The kept DNA is CDR3 alone, 39 bases in frame from the first base. Supplemented by the reference TRBV19 and TRBJ2-3 proteins around the CDR3, the complete variable domain is DGGITQSPKYLFRKEGQNVTLSCEQNLNHDAMYWYRQDPGQGLRLIYYSQIVNDFQKGDIAEGYSVSREKKESFPLTVTSAQKNPTAFYLCASTISGLNTQYFGPGTRLTVL.